The 10 T cell receptor beta chains below all came from one sample that was sequenced in a study of OX40 agonist ivuxolimab in advanced cancers. Sequencing was performed with immunoSEQ multiplex PCR; in TCRdb, only in-frame clones are kept and a portion is missing. The sample includes about 80,000 clones, 80% to 90% seen only once; the top ten take 6.2%. The specimen was CD4+ or CD8+ T cells sorted from blood, collected in a trial of the OX40 agonist ivuxolimab. These TCRs come from an adult with an advanced solid tumor such as melanoma, head and neck, liver or kidney cancer.

J is TRBJ2-3 and V is TRBV2; D gene unclear. There are 15 residues in the CDR3. Germline CDR1 reads SNHLY; CDR2 reads FYNNEI. Between the trimmed V and J ends, which lost 8 bases and 0 bases, there was a span of 15 bases. The CDR3 nucleotides read TGTGCCAGCCACCGGTTAGAGACTAGCACAGATACGCAGTATTTT. Translation gives CASHRLETSTDTQYF.

V gene TRBV7-8 combines with J gene TRBJ2-7; TRBD1 aligns across 9 bases. Trimming took 5 bases from V and 5 from J; bases not matched to a gene: 7. Germline values: CDR1 SGHVS, CDR2 FQNEAQ. The length of the CDR3 is 14 residues. The CDR3 DNA reads TGTGCCAGCAGCATCAGAGGACAGGGGAACGAGCAGTACTTC. It encodes CASSIRGQGNEQYF.

This chain links TRBV2 with TRBJ1-6; weak D call: TRBD1 (5 bases). The CDR3 covers 14 residues. Trimming left V 8 bases short and J 6 bases short, with 14 bases between. Germline assignment: CDR1 SNHLY and CDR2 FYNNEI. This chain's CDR3 is CASLPGRGNSPLHF. CDR3 nucleotides: TGTGCCAGCCTCCCGGGGAGGGGTAATTCACCCCTCCACTTT.

The table lists this clone with a count of one. The chain couples TRBV7-2 to TRBJ2-7, with D maybe TRBD1 (6 bases). V lost 5 bases, J lost 5 bases, and 19 bases lay in between. Germline V gene data show CDR1 as SGHTA and CDR2 as FQGNSA. The CDR3 contains 15 residues. The CDR3 region is CASSLGAGLPHEQYF. DNA for the CDR3: TGTGCCAGCAGCCTGGGGGCAGGACTTCCCCACGAGCAGTACTTC.

This clone came up once. V is TRBV4-3 and J is TRBJ2-2; 8 bases line up with TRBD2. CDR3 length: 14 residues. Germline CDR1 and CDR2: LGHNA and YSLEER. V lost 3 bases and J lost 7; bases outside the gene matches: 4. CDR3 protein: CASSHGGAIGELFF. The DNA of the CDR3 is TGCGCCAGCAGCCACGGGGGGGCGATCGGGGAGCTGTTTTTT.

This CDR3 is CASSSGQKNTEAFF. The CDR3 DNA reads as TGTGCCAGCAGTTCGGGACAGAAGAACACTGAAGCTTTCTTT. This chain connects TRBV28 to TRBJ1-1, with 7 nucleotides matching TRBD1. From germline, CDR1 is MDHEN and CDR2 SYDVKM. CDR3 length: 14 amino acids. V shed 4 bases, J shed 1 base, and the junction held 3 bases outside the gene matches.

This clone has just a few counts. The chain couples TRBV7-9 to TRBJ1-4, with D possibly being TRBD1 (5 bases). V was clipped by 5 bases and J by 6 bases, with 19 bases between them. The CDR3 is made up of 16 amino acids. Germline loops: CDR1 SEHNR, CDR2 FQNEAQ (reference sequence). CDR3 in DNA: TGTGCCAGCAGCGATTTCGGGACCCCCGGGGATGAAAAACTGTTTTTT. Protein sequence: CASSDFGTPGDEKLFF.

V gene TRBV7-3 combines with J gene TRBJ2-6; 9 bases are shared with TRBD1. This CDR3 has 16 amino acids. The germline gives CDR1 SGHTA, CDR2 FQGTGA. The junction had 4 bases not matched to a gene; V was cut back by 7 bases and J by 0 bases. The CDR3 DNA reads TGTGCCAGCACAGGACAGGGGAACTCTGGGGCCAACGTCCTGACTTTC. This sequence encodes CASTGQGNSGANVLTF. Full variable domain (outside the CDR3, taken from reference TRBV7-3 and TRBJ2-6): GAGVSQTPSNKVTEKGKYVELRCDPISGHTALYWYRQSLGQGPEFLIYFQGTGAADDSGLPNDRFFAVRPEGSVSTLKIQRTERGDSAVYLCASTGQGNSGANVLTFGAGSRLTVL.

The chain carries TRBV7-9 and TRBJ2-1, with 10 bases matching TRBD1. Trimming removed 3 bases from V and 7 bases from J; junction bases left unmatched: 9. Germline lookup yields CDR1 SEHNR and CDR2 FQNEAQ (reference sequence). There are 16 residues in the CDR3. CDR3 loop: CASSFYRDRGKNEQFF. CDR3 DNA sequence: TGTGCCAGCAGCTTTTACCGGGACAGGGGAAAGAATGAGCAGTTCTTC.

In its sample, this clone was seen a few times. The chain has TRBV18 and TRBJ1-1; D is uncertain. The CDR3 contains 14 residues. V shed 1 base and J shed 5 bases, with 11 bases lying between them. Looked up from germline, CDR1 is KGHSH and CDR2 is LQKENI. In DNA form, the CDR3 reads TGTGCCAGCTCACCACGGAGGGATTGGACTGAAGCTTTCTTT. Protein sequence: CASSPRRDWTEAFF.